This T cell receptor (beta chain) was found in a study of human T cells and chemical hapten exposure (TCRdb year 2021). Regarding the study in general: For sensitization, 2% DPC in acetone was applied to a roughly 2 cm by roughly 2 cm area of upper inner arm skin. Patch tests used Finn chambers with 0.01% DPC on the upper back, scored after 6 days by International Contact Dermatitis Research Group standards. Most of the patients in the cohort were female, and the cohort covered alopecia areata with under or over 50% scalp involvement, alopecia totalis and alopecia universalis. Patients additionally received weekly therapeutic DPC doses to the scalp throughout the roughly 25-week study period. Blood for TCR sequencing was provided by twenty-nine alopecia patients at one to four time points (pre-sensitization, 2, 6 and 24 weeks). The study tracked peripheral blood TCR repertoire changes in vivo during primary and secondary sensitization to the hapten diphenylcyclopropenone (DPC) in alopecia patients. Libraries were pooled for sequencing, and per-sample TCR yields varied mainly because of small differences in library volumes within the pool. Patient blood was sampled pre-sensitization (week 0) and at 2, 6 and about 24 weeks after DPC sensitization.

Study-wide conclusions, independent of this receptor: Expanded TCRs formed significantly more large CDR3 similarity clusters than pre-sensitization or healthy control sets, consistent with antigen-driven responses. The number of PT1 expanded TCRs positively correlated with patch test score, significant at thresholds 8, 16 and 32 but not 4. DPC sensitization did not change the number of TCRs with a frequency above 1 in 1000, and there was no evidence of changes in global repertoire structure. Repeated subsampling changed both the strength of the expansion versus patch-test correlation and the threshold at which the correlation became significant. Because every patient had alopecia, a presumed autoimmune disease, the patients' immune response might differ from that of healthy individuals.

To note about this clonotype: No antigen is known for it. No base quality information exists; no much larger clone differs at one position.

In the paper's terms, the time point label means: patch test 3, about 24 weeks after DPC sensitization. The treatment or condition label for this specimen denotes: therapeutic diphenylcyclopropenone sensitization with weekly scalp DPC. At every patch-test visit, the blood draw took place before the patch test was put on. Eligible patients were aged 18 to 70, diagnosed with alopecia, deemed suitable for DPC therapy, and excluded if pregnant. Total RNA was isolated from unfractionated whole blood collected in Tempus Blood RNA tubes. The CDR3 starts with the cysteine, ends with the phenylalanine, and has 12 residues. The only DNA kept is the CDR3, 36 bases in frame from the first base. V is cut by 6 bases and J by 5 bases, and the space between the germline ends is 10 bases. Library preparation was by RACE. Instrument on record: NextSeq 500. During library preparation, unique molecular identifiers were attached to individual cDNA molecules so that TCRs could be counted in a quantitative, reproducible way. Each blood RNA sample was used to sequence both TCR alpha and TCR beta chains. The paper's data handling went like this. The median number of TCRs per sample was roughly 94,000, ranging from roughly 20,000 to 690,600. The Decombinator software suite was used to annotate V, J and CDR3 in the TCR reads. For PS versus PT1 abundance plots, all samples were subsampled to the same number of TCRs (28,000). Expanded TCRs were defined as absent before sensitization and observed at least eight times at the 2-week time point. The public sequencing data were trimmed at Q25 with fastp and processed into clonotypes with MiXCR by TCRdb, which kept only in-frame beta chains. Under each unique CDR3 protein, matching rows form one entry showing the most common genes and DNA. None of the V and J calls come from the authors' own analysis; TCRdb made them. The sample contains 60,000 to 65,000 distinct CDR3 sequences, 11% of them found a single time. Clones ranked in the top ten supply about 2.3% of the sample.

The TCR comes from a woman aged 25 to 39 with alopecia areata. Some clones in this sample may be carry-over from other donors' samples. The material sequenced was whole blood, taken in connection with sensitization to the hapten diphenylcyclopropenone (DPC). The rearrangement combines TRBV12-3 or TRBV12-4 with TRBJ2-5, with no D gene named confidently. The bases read TGTGCCAGCAGCCAATTAGGGGAGACCCAGTACTTC. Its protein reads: CASSQLGETQYF.